The clone carrying this T cell receptor (beta chain) was counted a single time. These data belong to a study of blood T cell repertoires in COVID-19. Study in general: There were acute and convalescent COVID-19 samples, and they came from the United States, Italy and Spain. PBMCs, B-cell-depleted T cells, or T cells were the source of the cDNA or gDNA that made up the material.

Authors' methods: Reference gene primers were amplified, and this amplification served to estimate nucleated cell counts. Clones were read by immunoSEQ multiplex PCR, and TCRdb kept only the in-frame ones, dropping some. That table furnishes V, J and clone size, whereas the DNA furnished D and trimming. The sample lists approximately 98,000 clones; less than 85% were seen once. The receptor's source is a woman aged 40 to 50 with acute or convalescent COVID-19. The sample comprised peripheral blood.

CDR3 residues: CASSYGEGSLNSPLHF. CDR3 sequence (DNA): TGTGCCAGCAGTTACGGGGAGGGATCGCTTAATTCACCCCTCCACTTT. The chain joins TRBV6-6 to TRBJ1-6; D gene unclear. V was cut by 2 bases and J by 6 bases, with 14 bases left in between. The CDR3 covers 16 residues. The germline V gene encodes CDR1 MNHNY and CDR2 SVGAGI (reference sequence).